This is a list of T cell receptor beta chains from one sample in a study of blood T cells in healthy people across ages. TCRdb itself ran the 5' RACE reads through MiXCR, one entry per CDR3 protein. Among about 1.4 million distinct CDR3 sequences listed, approximately 59% were seen once. The source material was blood. The origin of the receptors is a man younger than 35 in good health. The CDR3 runs from the conserved cysteine through the conserved F or W.

V,J,CDR3
TRBV5-1,TRBJ2-2,CASSLGVRANTGELFF
TRBV25-1,NA,CAASGSGPSYNEQYF
TRBV5-4,TRBJ1-1,CASSPRTHTEAFF
TRBV5-1,TRBJ2-1,CASRISEGGRAGEQFF
TRBV6-6,TRBJ2-4,CASRDASPLAKNIQYF
TRBV20-1,TRBJ1-4,CSAKDSPNEKLFF
TRBV14,TRBJ1-2,CASSQDLADVSNYGYTF
TRBV20-1,TRBJ2-3,CSAGGQGITSSTDTQYF
TRBV15,TRBJ1-4,CATSSTTNEKLFF
TRBV19,TRBJ2-5,CASSMGLAGQETQYF
TRBV10-3,NA,CAIAVAGGAYEQYF
TRBV15,TRBJ2-7,CATSGGHGQQYF
TRBV3-1,TRBJ2-1,CASSQEWTHNEQFF
TRBV4-2,TRBJ2-7,CASSQEWGAELTIYEQYF
TRBV29-1,TRBJ2-5,CSVGGLQETQYF
TRBV20-1,TRBJ2-5,CSAQDSQETQYF
TRBV20-1,TRBJ2-6,CSANTGSGANVLTF
TRBV12-3/TRBV12-4,TRBJ2-3,CASSLEAGLADTDTQYF
TRBV6-2/TRBV6-3,TRBJ2-2,CASSQLWRDSRNTGELFF
TRBV5-6,TRBJ2-7,CASSEGGKQYF
TRBV5-1,TRBJ2-2,CASTRQNSNTGELFF
TRBV25-1,TRBJ2-7,CASSEPTSSNGSSYEQYF
TRBV10-3,TRBJ1-1,CATGTTPTEAFF
TRBV6-6,TRBJ1-6,CASSRDPYNSPLHF
TRBV24-1,TRBJ2-5,CATSGADSPGETQYF